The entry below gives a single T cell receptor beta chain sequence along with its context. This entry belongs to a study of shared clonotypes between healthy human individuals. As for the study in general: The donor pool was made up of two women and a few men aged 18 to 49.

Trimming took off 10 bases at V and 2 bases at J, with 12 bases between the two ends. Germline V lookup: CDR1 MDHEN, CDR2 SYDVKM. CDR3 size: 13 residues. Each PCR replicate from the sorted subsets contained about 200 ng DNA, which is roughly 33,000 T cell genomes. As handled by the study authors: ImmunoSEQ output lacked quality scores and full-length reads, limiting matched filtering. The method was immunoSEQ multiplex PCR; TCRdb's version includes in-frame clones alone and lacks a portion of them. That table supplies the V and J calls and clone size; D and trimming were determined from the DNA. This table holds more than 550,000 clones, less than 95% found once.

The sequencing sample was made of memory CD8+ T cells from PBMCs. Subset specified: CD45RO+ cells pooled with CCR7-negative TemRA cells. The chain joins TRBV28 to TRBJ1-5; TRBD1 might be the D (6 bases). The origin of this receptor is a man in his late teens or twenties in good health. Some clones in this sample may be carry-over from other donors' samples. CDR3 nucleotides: TGTGCCACTTGCAGGGGTGGCAATCAGCCCCAGCATTTT. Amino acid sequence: CATCRGGNQPQHF. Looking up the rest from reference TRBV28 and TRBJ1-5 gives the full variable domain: DVKVTQSSRYLVKRTGEKVFLECVQDMDHENMFWYRQDPGLGLRLIYFSYDVKMKEKGDIPEGYSVSREKKERFSLILESASTNQTSMYLCATCRGGNQPQHFGDGTRLSIL.